One and the same sample provided the 11 T cell receptor beta chains below, sequenced in a study of CD4 T cells in relation to SARS-CoV-2 and coronaviruses. Produced via immunoSEQ multiplex PCR; TCRdb's table is partial and in-frame only. The sample shows about 38,000 clones, about three quarters of them seen only once. Which antigens these TCRs recognize remains unknown. Sequences were obtained from memory CD4+ T cells from PBMCs, cultured in vitro. These receptors were obtained from an adult with COVID-19.

The chain links TRBV28 to TRBJ2-7; TRBD1 is a possible D gene (6 bases). CDR1 and CDR2 from the germline V gene are MDHEN and SYDVKM. CDR3 size: 16 residues. Deletions cut 4 bases from V and 2 bases from J, with 18 bases between. The CDR3 DNA follows: TGTGCCAGCAGTTCCTCGGGACAAACAATAACCTACGAGCAGTACTTC. Translated, it gives CASSSSGQTITYEQYF.

This chain links TRBV3-1 (or the pseudogene TRBV3-2) with TRBJ2-3; TRBD2 matches 8 bases. J was trimmed by 8 bases and V by 4 bases; bases with no gene match: 8. Germline values: CDR1 LGHDT, CDR2 YNNKEL (reference sequence). The CDR3 loop spans 14 amino acids. CDR3 bases: TGTGCCAGCAGCCGCGGACTAGCTCAAGGTACGCAGTATTTT. Amino acids: CASSRGLAQGTQYF.

The gene calls are TRBV7-2 and TRBJ2-5, with D possibly matching TRBD1 (6 bases). Trimming left V 2 bases short and J 2 bases short, with 9 bases between. The V gene's germline CDR1 is SGHTA and CDR2 FQGNSA. The CDR3 totals 14 residues. The CDR3 is CASSLSRGQETQYF. The CDR3 nucleotides are TGTGCCAGCAGCTTATCCAGGGGACAAGAGACCCAGTACTTC.

V is TRBV5-8 and J is TRBJ2-2, with 8 nucleotides matching TRBD2. There are 19 residues in the CDR3. Germline assignment: CDR1 SGHTS and CDR2 YDEGEE. The trim removed 1 base at V and 7 bases at J, leaving 18 bases unmatched. The CDR3 nucleotides are TGTGCCAGCAGCTTGCTTGGATATAGCGGGATACCAACAGGCGGGGAGCTGTTTTTT. It codes for CASSLLGYSGIPTGGELFF.

This clone was recorded only once. The chain joins TRBV5-1 to TRBJ2-6; 11 bases fit TRBD1. This CDR3 is built from 22 residues. Germline CDR1 reads SGHRS; CDR2 reads YFSETQ. Losses at the gene ends were 3 bases for V and 2 bases for J; bases not matched to a gene: 19. The CDR3 reads CASSSSFLYLGQGGPGANVLTF. CDR3 in DNA: TGCGCCAGCAGCTCCTCCTTCCTTTATCTGGGACAGGGGGGGCCTGGGGCCAACGTCCTGACTTTC.

V usage is TRBV2 and J usage is TRBJ2-7, with a weak D call TRBD2 (6 bases). The length of the CDR3 is 14 residues. The V end was cut by 0 bases, the J end by 5 bases, with 11 bases between. The germline gives CDR1 SNHLY, CDR2 FYNNEI. CDR3 residues: CASSEAGGGDEQYF. CDR3 nucleotides: TGTGCCAGCAGTGAAGCGGGGGGTGGGGACGAGCAGTACTTC.

The genes are TRBV9 and TRBJ2-2; weak D call: TRBD2 (5 bases). The CDR3 consists of 11 residues. The germline gives CDR1 SGDLS, CDR2 YYNGEE. V was pared by 7 bases and J by 5 bases, with 6 bases between. CDR3 region: CASSGTGELFF. CDR3 nucleotides: TGTGCCAGCTCGGGAACCGGGGAGCTGTTTTTT.

J is TRBJ2-7 and V is TRBV3-1 (or the pseudogene TRBV3-2), with no clear D. The CDR3 runs to 14 residues. Germline CDR1 is LGHDT and CDR2 is YNNKEL (reference sequence). Trimming took 3 bases from V and 7 from J, leaving 16 bases between them. CDR3 bases: TGTGCCAGCAGCCATAGAAGCACCCCCGGGGAGCAGTACTTC. Translation: CASSHRSTPGEQYF.

This clone was recorded a few times. The chain uses TRBV5-1 and TRBJ1-5; TRBD1 matches 7 bases. The junction had 5 bases not matched to a gene; V was cut back by 5 bases and J by 0 bases. CDR3 length: 15 amino acids. Germline values: CDR1 SGHRS, CDR2 YFSETQ. Written as DNA, the CDR3 is TGCGCCAGCAGGGAGGGGGCCAATAGCAATCAGCCCCAGCATTTT. This gives the protein CASREGANSNQPQHF.

CDR3 in amino acids: CASSEDRGMNTEAFF. The CDR3 DNA reads TGTGCCAGCAGCGAGGACAGGGGGATGAACACTGAAGCTTTCTTT. The rearrangement uses TRBV7-9 and TRBJ1-1, with TRBD1 matching over 10 bases. There are 15 residues in the CDR3. The junction had 3 bases not matched to a gene; V was cut back by 5 bases and J by 0 bases. CDR1 SEHNR and CDR2 FQNEAQ come from the germline V gene (reference sequence).

The chain links TRBV28 to TRBJ1-2, with D perhaps TRBD1 (5 bases). Germline V gene sequence: CDR1 MDHEN, CDR2 SYDVKM. The CDR3 sequence is 16 residues long. V was pared by 4 bases and J by 3 bases, with 18 bases between. CDR3 sequence (DNA): TGTGCCAGCAGTTCCCGGGACTATAGTCGGCACTATGGCTACACCTTC. Translation: CASSSRDYSRHYGYTF.